Below, 26 T cell receptor beta chains from the same sample are listed, as sequenced in a study of cytomegalovirus exposure and HLA in healthy donors. 60 Vbeta and 13 Jbeta primers were used in PCR. Libraries were prepared by immunoSEQ multiplex PCR; TCRdb keeps only in-frame clonotypes and omits some of them. The sample includes around 170,000 clones, about 82% seen only once; the top ten take approximately 2.1%. The sample was PBMCs. The receptors derive from a woman between 25 and 40 years old in good health and CMV-seronegative.

The V call is TRBV7-2, the J call TRBJ1-5; the D is unclear. Germline V gene lookup returns CDR1 SGHTA and CDR2 FQGNSA. The germline V and J ends were trimmed by 0 bases and 0 bases, with 6 bases remaining between them. The CDR3 length is 15 residues. CDR3 loop: CASSLAGNSNQPQHF. The CDR3 region has the DNA TGTGCCAGCAGCTTAGCCGGGAATAGCAATCAGCCCCAGCATTTT.

The chain is built from TRBV5-1 and TRBJ2-3, with 7 bases identical to TRBD2. The CDR3 has 14 residues. The V gene end was trimmed by 4 bases and the J gene end by 2 bases; junction bases not matched to a gene: 4. Looked up from germline, CDR1 is SGHRS and CDR2 is YFSETQ. As DNA, the CDR3 is TGCGCCAGCAGCGGGAGGGACCACACAGATACGCAGTATTTT. This sequence encodes CASSGRDHTDTQYF.

The chain couples TRBV11-2 to TRBJ1-2, with 7 positions matching TRBD1. CDR3 size: 16 residues. J gave up 4 bases and V 7 bases, and 15 bases lay outside the gene matches. The germline V gene has CDR1 SGHAT and CDR2 FQNNGV. CDR3 DNA sequence: TGTGCCAGCAACACAGTTCCACAGGGGATCAGCTATGGCTACACCTTC. Its protein is CASNTVPQGISYGYTF.

The rearrangement joins TRBV14 to TRBJ1-2; no firm D call. V was trimmed by 1 base and J by 4 bases, leaving 13 bases between them. CDR1 and CDR2 from the germline V gene are SGHDN and FVKESK. This CDR3 has 15 amino acids. CDR3 DNA: TGTGCCAGCAGCCAAGCCGTACTCTCCTCCTATGGCTACACCTTC. It specifies CASSQAVLSSYGYTF.

This clone turned up a few times. The chain carries TRBV30 and TRBJ1-1, with 9 positions matching TRBD1. Germline V gene lookup returns CDR1 GTSNPN and CDR2 SVGIG (reference sequence). With V trimmed by 2 bases and J by 1 base, 8 bases remained unmatched. The CDR3 sequence is 16 residues long. The CDR3 is CAWSRPTGGTNTEAFF. The CDR3 DNA follows: TGTGCCTGGAGTCGCCCGACAGGGGGGACGAACACTGAAGCTTTCTTT.

This rearrangement joins TRBV5-6 to TRBJ2-1; D ambiguous. The CDR3 is 16 amino acids. The V gene lost 0 bases and the J gene lost 1 base, with 11 bases spanning the gap. In germline, CDR1 is SGHDT, CDR2 YYEEEE. CDR3 DNA: TGTGCCAGCAGCTTGGCAGTTACCCCGTCCTACAATGAGCAGTTCTTC. This codes for CASSLAVTPSYNEQFF.

The chain links TRBV7-6 to TRBJ2-1, with 11 bases aligning to TRBD2. In germline, CDR1 is SGHVS, CDR2 FNYEAQ. V trimming: 1 base; J trimming: 5 bases; junction bases outside the gene matches: 4. The CDR3 contains 16 residues. CDR3 coding DNA: TGTGCCAGCAGCTTAGAGCTAGCGGGGGGCCACAATGAGCAGTTCTTC. This sequence encodes CASSLELAGGHNEQFF.

The J gene is TRBJ1-2, the V gene TRBV20-1; D is uncertain. V lost 1 base to trimming and J lost 10 bases, with 7 bases between them. The CDR3 is 10 residues long. Germline V lookup: CDR1 DFQATT, CDR2 SNEGSKA (reference sequence). As DNA, the CDR3 is TGCAGTGCTAGAGTCGGGGACTACACCTTC. It translates to CSARVGDYTF.

The chain uses TRBV2 and TRBJ2-7, with 7 nucleotides matching TRBD2. This CDR3 region has 12 residues. Trimming cost V 7 bases and J 6 bases; bases outside gene matches: 6. The germline CDR1 and CDR2 sequences are SNHLY and FYNNEI. The CDR3 spells CASTRLAPEQYF. For the CDR3, the DNA is TGTGCCAGCACCCGACTAGCCCCCGAGCAGTACTTC. Full variable domain (missing parts from reference TRBV2 and TRBJ2-7): EPEVTQTPSHQVTQMGQEVILRCVPISNHLYFYWYRQILGQKVEFLVSFYNNEISEKSEIFDDQFSVERPDGSNFTLKIRSTKLEDSAMYFCASTRLAPEQYFGPGTRLTVT.

There are a few counts of this clone. Other DNA sequences from this sample encode an identical CDR3 as well. The CDR3 nucleotides are TGTGCCAGCAGCCTTGGGACAGGGGCCTACGAGCAGTACTTC. This sequence encodes CASSLGTGAYEQYF. V usage is TRBV5-5 and J usage is TRBJ2-7, with 10 bases lining up with TRBD1. In germline, CDR1 is SGHKS, CDR2 YYEKEE (reference sequence). V was clipped by 4 bases and J by 2 bases; unmatched bases: 3. This CDR3 has 14 residues.

The CDR3 spells CASSTGTGNSPLHF. CDR3 nucleotides: TGTGCCAGTAGTACCGGGACAGGGAATTCACCCCTCCACTTT. V and J are TRBV19 and TRBJ1-6; TRBD1 aligns across 9 bases. The CDR3 totals 14 residues. The V segment lost 4 bases and the J segment 7 bases; nucleotides outside the gene matches: 2. CDR1 and CDR2 from the germline V gene are LNHDA and SQIVND (reference sequence).

J is TRBJ2-3 and V is TRBV5-1, with no clear D. This CDR3 contains 16 residues. V lost 1 base and J lost 2, with 14 bases in between. Germline-derived CDR1 and CDR2 are SGHRS and YFSETQ. The CDR3 protein is CASSLSLAFATDTQYF. CDR3 sequence (DNA): TGCGCCAGCAGCTTGAGCCTTGCGTTCGCCACAGATACGCAGTATTTT.

The gene calls are TRBV2 and TRBJ2-7; tentative D call: TRBD1 (7 bases). Germline CDR1 and CDR2: SNHLY and FYNNEI. Trimming removed 8 bases from V and 3 bases from J, with 20 bases in between. This CDR3 has 15 residues. The CDR3 spells CASGGSRDRYYEQYF. CDR3 nucleotide sequence: TGTGCCAGCGGAGGGTCCCGGGACAGATACTACGAGCAGTACTTC.

This clone occurred a few times. The gene calls are TRBV6-6 and TRBJ1-1, with 9 bases lining up with TRBD1. Trimming at V came to 5 bases and at J to 7 bases, leaving 11 bases not matched to a gene. Germline lookup yields CDR1 MNHNY and CDR2 SVGAGI (reference sequence). The CDR3 runs to 15 residues. The CDR3, as DNA: TGTGCCAGCAGTGATACTACAGGGGGCCGGGATGAAGCTTTCTTT. Translation gives CASSDTTGGRDEAFF.

This clone was observed once. V gene TRBV6-1 combines with J gene TRBJ1-1; D not resolved. Trimming cost V 3 bases and J 0 bases, with 11 bases left between them. This CDR3 comprises 15 residues. Germline lookup yields CDR1 MNHNS and CDR2 SASEGT. CDR3 in amino acids: CASSDGVFMNTEAFF. CDR3 DNA sequence: TGTGCCAGCAGTGACGGGGTCTTTATGAACACTGAAGCTTTCTTT.

The rearrangement links TRBV5-1 to TRBJ1-3; D not certain. Between the trimmed V and J ends, which lost 5 bases and 8 bases, there was a span of 17 bases. Germline V gene sequence: CDR1 SGHRS, CDR2 YFSETQ. The CDR3 consists of 14 residues. CDR3 DNA sequence: TGCGCCAGCAGGAGAGGAGATCTGGGTGACACCATATATTTT. This sequence encodes CASRRGDLGDTIYF. Full variable domain (missing parts from reference TRBV5-1 and TRBJ1-3): KAGVTQTPRYLIKTRGQQVTLSCSPISGHRSVSWYQQTPGQGLQFLFEYFSETQRNKGNFPGRFSGRQFSNSRSEMNVSTLELGDSALYLCASRRGDLGDTIYFGEGSWLTVV.

This chain joins TRBV15 and TRBJ2-3; possible D gene TRBD2, 6 bases. Germline-derived CDR1 and CDR2 are LNHNV and YYDKDF (reference sequence). The CDR3 totals 15 residues. Deletions cut 1 base from V and 6 bases from J, with 14 bases between. The CDR3 reads CATSRGGGLSDTQYF. Here the CDR3 DNA reads TGTGCCACCAGCAGAGGTGGGGGGTTGTCGGATACGCAGTATTTT.

The chain recombines TRBV5-6 with TRBJ2-2; a weak D match, TRBD1 (5 bases). This CDR3 contains 13 residues. The germline V gene has CDR1 SGHDT and CDR2 YYEEEE. V was trimmed by 6 bases and J by 6 bases, leaving 12 bases between them. CDR3 amino acids: CASTLAGPGELFF. The DNA of the CDR3 is TGTGCCAGCACACTCGCAGGGCCCGGGGAGCTGTTTTTT.

To note about this clone: At one end, the junction sequence differs from germline, possibly due to a read error. The rearrangement links TRBV5-6 to TRBJ1-2; D is unclear. The germline gives CDR1 SGHDT, CDR2 YYEEEE. CDR3 length equals 11 residues. The CDR3 DNA reads as TGTACCAGCAGCCTCCTCGGGGGCTACACCTTC. Translation: CTSSLLGGYTF.

The chain carries TRBV5-1 and TRBJ2-3, with a weak D call TRBD1 (5 bases). Trimming left V 0 bases short and J 0 bases short, with 8 bases between. CDR3 length equals 15 residues. CDR1 is SGHRS and CDR2 is YFSETQ in the germline V gene. The CDR3 DNA is TGCGCCAGCAGCTTGGCGGACATAAGCACAGATACGCAGTATTTT. This sequence encodes CASSLADISTDTQYF.

This clone was found a few times. J is TRBJ2-2 and V is TRBV19; 16 nucleotides line up with TRBD2. The CDR3 sequence is 19 residues long. V dropped 5 bases and J dropped 1; count of bases not matched to a gene: 7. Germline V CDR1 and CDR2: LNHDA, SQIVND (reference sequence). The CDR3 DNA follows: TGTGCCAGTAGTGACCCGGGACTAGCGGGGGGGCTGAACACCGGGGAGCTGTTTTTT. As protein: CASSDPGLAGGLNTGELFF. The complete variable domain, with remaining parts taken from reference TRBV19 and TRBJ2-2, reads DGGITQSPKYLFRKEGQNVTLSCEQNLNHDAMYWYRQDPGQGLRLIYYSQIVNDFQKGDIAEGYSVSREKKESFPLTVTSAQKNPTAFYLCASSDPGLAGGLNTGELFFGEGSRLTVL.

This clone turned up a few times. The rearrangement links TRBV7-6 to TRBJ1-1; 8 nucleotides match TRBD1. With V trimmed by 1 base and J by 5 bases, 3 bases remained unmatched. The germline V gene has CDR1 SGHVS and CDR2 FNYEAQ. The CDR3 totals 14 residues. The CDR3 sequence: CASSLVTGGTEAFF. The DNA for the CDR3 is TGTGCCAGCAGCTTAGTTACAGGGGGGACTGAAGCTTTCTTT.

V usage is TRBV2 and J usage is TRBJ1-3; 7 positions match TRBD1. The V gene's germline CDR1 is SNHLY and CDR2 FYNNEI. The CDR3 runs 16 residues. V lost 5 bases and J lost 1; bases outside the gene matches: 8. The CDR3: CASSTQPGGSGNTIYF. The DNA of the CDR3 is TGTGCCAGCAGTACGCAGCCAGGGGGGTCTGGAAACACCATATATTTT.

The CDR3 DNA reads TGTGCCTGGAGTGTACAGGGGGCATTCTACGAGCAGTACTTC. Its translation: CAWSVQGAFYEQYF. The rearrangement joins TRBV30 to TRBJ2-7; TRBD1 matches 9 bases. This CDR3 comprises 14 residues. V shed 0 bases and J 3 bases; nucleotides not matched to a gene: 3. Germline-derived CDR1 and CDR2 are GTSNPN and SVGIG (reference sequence).

This chain joins TRBV5-8 and TRBJ1-2; D is undetermined. Germline V gives CDR1 SGHTS, CDR2 YDEGEE. V was clipped by 0 bases and J by 4 bases, with 10 bases between them. The CDR3 runs to 14 residues. CDR3 nucleotide sequence: TGTGCCAGCAGCTTGGATACGAGTTTCTATGGCTACACCTTC. It specifies CASSLDTSFYGYTF.

J is TRBJ2-1 and V is TRBV5-6; TRBD2 is a possible D gene (7 bases). Germline V gene data show CDR1 as SGHDT and CDR2 as YYEEEE. The CDR3 consists of 15 residues. V lost 2 bases and J lost 7, with 16 bases in between. CDR3 protein: CASSFVKAGANEQFF. Here the CDR3 DNA reads TGTGCCAGCAGCTTCGTGAAGGCGGGGGCTAATGAGCAGTTCTTC. Full variable domain (remainder filled in from reference TRBV5-6 and TRBJ2-1): DAGVTQSPTHLIKTRGQQVTLRCSPKSGHDTVSWYQQALGQGPQFIFQYYEEEERQRGNFPDRFSGHQFPNYSSELNVNALLLGDSALYLCASSFVKAGANEQFFGPGTRLTVL.